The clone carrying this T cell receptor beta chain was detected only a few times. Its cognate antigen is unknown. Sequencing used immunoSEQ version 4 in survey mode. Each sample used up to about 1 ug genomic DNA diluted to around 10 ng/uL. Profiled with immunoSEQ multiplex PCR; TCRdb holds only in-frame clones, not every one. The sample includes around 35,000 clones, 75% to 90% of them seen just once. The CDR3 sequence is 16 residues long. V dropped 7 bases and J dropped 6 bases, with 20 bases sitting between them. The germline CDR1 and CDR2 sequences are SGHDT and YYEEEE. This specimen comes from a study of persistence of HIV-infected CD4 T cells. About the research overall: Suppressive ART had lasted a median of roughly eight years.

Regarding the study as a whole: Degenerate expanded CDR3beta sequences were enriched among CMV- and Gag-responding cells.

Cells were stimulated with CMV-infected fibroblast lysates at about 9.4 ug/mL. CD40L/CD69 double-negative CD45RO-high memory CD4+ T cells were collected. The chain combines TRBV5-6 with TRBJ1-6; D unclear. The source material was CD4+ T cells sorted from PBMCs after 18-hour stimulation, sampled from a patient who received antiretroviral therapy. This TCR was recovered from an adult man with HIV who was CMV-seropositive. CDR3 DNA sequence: TGTGCCAGCGGACTTGTGGGTTCAGGAGTTAATTCACCCCTCCACTTT. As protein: CASGLVGSGVNSPLHF.